These T cell receptor beta chains were read from a single sample in a study of blood T cells in healthy people across ages. TCRdb processed the 5' RACE reads anew with MiXCR; each CDR3 protein has one entry. The data hold 850,000 to 1,100,000 distinct CDR3 sequences, with roughly two fifths observed a single time. Material: blood. These receptors were taken from a young man in good health. Each CDR3 is given with its conserved first and last residue. Each record gives: CDR3 protein, CDR3 DNA, J gene, D gene, clone size, V gene. The D gene is left open where the match is weak. Expanded clones get a size class; other rows say once, few or many, or leave the size out.

CDR3 protein: CASSSADRAALHF
CDR3 DNA: TGTGCCAGCAGCTCCGCGGATAGGGCGGCCCTCCACTTT
J gene: TRBJ1-6
D gene: -
clone size: few
V gene: TRBV7-3

CDR3 protein: CSAREGGIAKNIQYF
CDR3 DNA: TGCAGTGCTAGAGAGGGCGGAATAGCCAAAAACATTCAGTACTTC
J gene: TRBJ2-4
D gene: -
clone size: few
V gene: TRBV20-1

CDR3 protein: CASSRDISSYNSPLHF
CDR3 DNA: TGTGCCAGCAGCCGGGACATAAGCTCCTATAATTCACCCCTCCACTTT
J gene: TRBJ1-6
D gene: -
clone size: -
V gene: TRBV7-9

CDR3 protein: CASSQDIGSAGQNTIYF
CDR3 DNA: TGCGCCAGCAGCCAAGATATTGGGAGTGCGGGCCAAAACACCATATATTTT
J gene: TRBJ1-3
D gene: -
clone size: -
V gene: TRBV4-3

CDR3 protein: CASSLGLGQGGETQYF
CDR3 DNA: TGTGCCAGCAGCTTGGGACTCGGACAGGGCGGAGAGACCCAGTACTTC
J gene: TRBJ2-5
D gene: TRBD1
clone size: few
V gene: TRBV7-9

CDR3 protein: CASSQSSGVFKQYF
CDR3 DNA: TGTGCCAGCAGCCAATCCTCAGGGGTCTTCAAGCAGTACTTC
J gene: TRBJ2-5
D gene: -
clone size: -
V gene: TRBV14

CDR3 protein: CASSPPSQSSTDTQYF
CDR3 DNA: TGTGCCAGCTCACCACCGTCACAGTCTAGCACAGATACGCAGTATTTT
J gene: TRBJ2-3
D gene: -
clone size: few
V gene: TRBV18

CDR3 protein: CASSQDASRGAGYTF
CDR3 DNA: TGCGCCAGCAGCCAAGATGCATCGCGGGGTGCTGGCTACACCTTC
J gene: TRBJ1-2
D gene: -
clone size: few
V gene: TRBV4-3

CDR3 protein: CASSGPPGQASEKLFF
CDR3 DNA: TGCGCCAGCAGCGGACCTCCAGGACAGGCAAGCGAAAAACTGTTTTTT
J gene: TRBJ1-4
D gene: TRBD1
clone size: few
V gene: TRBV5-1

CDR3 protein: CASSLFPTESSYNEQFF
CDR3 DNA: TGTGCCAGCAGTTTATTCCCTACAGAGAGCTCCTACAATGAGCAGTTCTTC
J gene: TRBJ2-1
D gene: -
clone size: few
V gene: TRBV27

CDR3 protein: CSANQREGFNNYGYTF
CDR3 DNA: TGCAGCGCCAACCAGAGGGAAGGCTTTAACAACTATGGCTACACCTTC
J gene: TRBJ1-2
D gene: -
clone size: -
V gene: TRBV29-1